What follows are 28 T cell receptor beta chains derived from one specimen sequenced in a study of blood T cells in healthy people across ages. For the second PCR, which ran for about 7 to 12 cycles, a sample-barcoded 5' primer and a J-beta primer mix were used. TCRdb redid the calling of the 5' RACE reads with MiXCR, one entry per CDR3 protein. The table includes about 1,800,000 distinct CDR3 sequences, roughly 30% detected once. The sequenced sample was blood. Source of these receptors: a woman in her 30s in good health.

This chain links TRBV7-9 with TRBJ2-1; D gene unclear. V lost 5 bases, J lost 0 bases, and 14 bases lay in between. The germline V gene has CDR1 SEHNR and CDR2 FQNEAQ (reference sequence). The CDR3 runs 16 residues. CDR3 DNA: TGTGCCAGCAGCGCCACCCGCGAACGCTCCTACAATGAGCAGTTCTTC. This translates into CASSATRERSYNEQFF.

The chain employs TRBV7-6 and TRBJ2-1, with TRBD2 matching over 8 bases. The CDR3 sequence is 16 residues long. Trimming removed 5 bases from V and 0 bases from J; junction bases left unmatched: 6. Germline lookup yields CDR1 SGHVS and CDR2 FNYEAQ. CDR3: CASSHLAGFSYNEQFF. Here the CDR3 DNA reads TGTGCCAGCAGCCATTTAGCGGGGTTCTCCTACAATGAGCAGTTCTTC.

The V call is TRBV4-1, the J call TRBJ1-6; no firm D call. Per germline, CDR1 MGHRA and CDR2 YSYEKL. The CDR3 is made up of 15 amino acids. Between the trimmed V and J ends, which lost 0 bases and 9 bases, there was a span of 12 bases. CDR3 sequence: CASSQEGSRGSPLHF. CDR3 nucleotide sequence: TGCGCCAGCAGCCAAGAGGGATCCCGAGGTTCACCCCTCCACTTT.

The V gene is TRBV5-6, the J gene TRBJ2-1; D perhaps matches TRBD1 (7 bases). The CDR3 covers 16 residues. From germline, CDR1 is SGHDT and CDR2 YYEEEE. Trimming removed 0 bases from V and 2 bases from J, with 12 bases in between. As DNA, the CDR3 is TGTGCCAGCAGCTTGGTGTCAGGGGGGACCTACAATGAGCAGTTCTTC. Its protein product is CASSLVSGGTYNEQFF.

This chain joins TRBV18 and TRBJ2-3; 9 bases are shared with TRBD2. After removal of 6 bases from V and 1 base from J, the junction contained 11 bases not matched to a gene. Germline CDR1 and CDR2: KGHSH and LQKENI. The CDR3 has 17 amino acids. The CDR3 loop is CASSPALSGSGTDTQYF. CDR3 coding DNA: TGTGCCAGCTCTCCCGCCCTTAGCGGGAGCGGCACAGATACGCAGTATTTT.

The gene calls are TRBV7-6 and TRBJ2-7; 9 bases fit TRBD1. Germline V gene sequence: CDR1 SGHVS, CDR2 FNYEAQ. V trimming: 7 bases; J trimming: 10 bases; junction bases outside the gene matches: 14. This CDR3 region has 14 residues. The DNA of the CDR3 is TGTGCCAGCACCCCCTCTCCGACAGGGGGGCAACAGTACTTC. It specifies CASTPSPTGGQQYF.

In this sample, this clonotype turned up many times. This chain connects TRBV7-2 to TRBJ2-4; TRBD1 agrees at 7 bases. The CDR3 has 16 residues. J was trimmed by 3 bases and V by 1 base; bases with no gene match: 6. Germline values: CDR1 SGHTA, CDR2 FQGNSA. CDR3 in amino acids: CASSLGGGQVKNIQYF. CDR3 bases: TGTGCCAGCAGCTTAGGCGGAGGACAGGTCAAAAACATTCAGTACTTC.

There are a few counts of this clonotype. The chain is built from TRBV5-1 and TRBJ2-1; 10 bases match TRBD2. The CDR3 sequence is 16 residues long. V shed 4 bases, J shed 5 bases, and the junction held 9 bases outside the gene matches. Germline V gene data show CDR1 as SGHRS and CDR2 as YFSETQ. As DNA, the CDR3 is TGCGCCAGCAGCGTCTCCCCTAGCGGGGGCAACAATGAGCAGTTCTTC. Amino acid sequence: CASSVSPSGGNNEQFF.

This clonotype has ten or more counts. The chain combines TRBV7-2 with TRBJ2-1; 8 nucleotides agree with TRBD1. This CDR3 is built from 15 residues. The germline CDR1 and CDR2 sequences are SGHTA and FQGNSA. The trim removed 5 bases at V and 1 base at J, leaving 4 bases unmatched. This chain's CDR3 is CASSAYRGSYNEQFF. In nucleotides, the CDR3 is TGTGCCAGCAGCGCCTACAGGGGGTCCTACAATGAGCAGTTCTTC.

The V and J genes are TRBV27 and TRBJ2-5; TRBD1 aligns across 8 bases. The J call may be wrong; the DNA end is better matched by TRBJ2-7. The CDR3 sequence is 13 residues long. CDR1 and CDR2 (germline): MNHEY, SMNVEV (reference sequence). The DNA of the CDR3 is TGTGCCAGCAGTTCGACAGGGGTGAACGAGCAGTACTTC. Encoded protein: CASSSTGVNEQYF.

Comment on this clonotype: An end of the junction differs from the germline gene, which may be a read error. V and J are TRBV7-2 and TRBJ1-2; D gene ambiguous. The CDR3 sequence is 13 residues long. Germline-derived CDR1 and CDR2 are SGHTA and FQGNSA. CDR3 DNA sequence: TGTGCCGGCAGCTTAGTAGGAGGGAATGGCTACACCTTC. It is translated as CAGSLVGGNGYTF.

There are a few counts of this clonotype. The chain joins TRBV9 to TRBJ2-1; TRBD2 agrees at 10 bases. From germline, CDR1 is SGDLS and CDR2 YYNGEE. With V trimmed by 3 bases and J by 8 bases, 11 bases remained unmatched. The CDR3 contains 16 residues. CDR3 amino acids: CASSATLAGVLDEQFF. As DNA, the CDR3 is TGTGCCAGCAGCGCAACCCTAGCGGGAGTTTTGGATGAGCAGTTCTTC.

The chain joins TRBV7-9 to TRBJ2-7; D gene ambiguous. V was shortened by 8 bases and J by 2 bases, with 10 bases between the two germline ends. The germline CDR1 and CDR2 sequences are SEHNR and FQNEAQ (reference sequence). The CDR3 is made up of 12 amino acids. The CDR3 protein is CASGRNPYEQYF. Written as DNA, the CDR3 is TGTGCCAGCGGACGGAACCCCTACGAGCAGTACTTC.

The chain combines TRBV10-3 with TRBJ2-3; D remains unclear. CDR1 is ENHRY, CDR2 SYGVKD, per germline. V lost 3 bases to trimming and J lost 7 bases, with 8 bases between them. The CDR3 covers 12 residues. CDR3 coding DNA: TGTGCCATCAGTGACATAAGGAATACGCAGTATTTT. Its translation: CAISDIRNTQYF.

The sample holds many counts of this clonotype. The chain has TRBV6-6 and TRBJ1-5; no reliable D call. The CDR3 runs to 15 residues. Per the germline V gene, CDR1 is MNHNY and CDR2 is SVGAGI (reference sequence). V was cut by 1 base and J by 5 bases, with 12 bases left in between. For the CDR3, the DNA is TGTGCCAGCAGTTACTTGTCAGCATGGGATCAGCCCCAGCATTTT. Translated: CASSYLSAWDQPQHF.

There are many counts of this clonotype. CDR3 nucleotide sequence: TGTGCCAGCAGCGTAGACGGGGAGGCCTACGAGCAGTACTTC. It translates to CASSVDGEAYEQYF. V is TRBV9 and J is TRBJ2-7, with D possibly TRBD2 on 6 matching bases. This CDR3 is built from 14 residues. V dropped 0 bases and J dropped 2 bases, with 9 bases sitting between them. Germline CDR1 and CDR2: SGDLS and YYNGEE. The whole variable domain, filled in from reference TRBV9 and TRBJ2-7, reads DSGVTQTPKHLITATGQRVTLRCSPRSGDLSVYWYQQSLDQGLQFLIQYYNGEERAKGNILERFSAQQFPDLHSELNLSSLELGDSALYFCASSVDGEAYEQYFGPGTRLTVT.

This clonotype was detected once. This chain connects TRBV6-1 to TRBJ2-5; no clear D. The germline V and J ends were trimmed by 2 bases and 11 bases, with 21 bases remaining between them. CDR3 length: 15 amino acids. Germline CDR1 MNHNS, CDR2 SASEGT. This chain's CDR3 is CASSESNTAANEQYF. In DNA, the CDR3 is TGTGCCAGCAGTGAAAGTAACACTGCGGCCAATGAGCAGTACTTC.

V and J are TRBV20-1 and TRBJ1-5; 8 bases line up with TRBD1. Germline trimming cut 0 bases from V and 0 bases from J; bases unmatched to any gene: 1. Germline CDR1 DFQATT, CDR2 SNEGSKA (reference sequence). The CDR3 runs to 15 residues. Written as DNA, the CDR3 is TGCAGTGCTAGAGATGACAGGGGTAGCAATCAGCCCCAGCATTTT. Amino acids: CSARDDRGSNQPQHF.

This chain links TRBV7-9 with TRBJ1-2; 10 bases are a match to TRBD1. Germline V gives CDR1 SEHNR, CDR2 FQNEAQ (reference sequence). After removal of 4 bases from V and 4 bases from J, the junction contained 12 bases not matched to a gene. CDR3 length equals 17 residues. The CDR3 is CASSYTADRDRGYGYTF. The CDR3 DNA is TGTGCCAGCAGCTATACGGCCGACCGGGACAGGGGCTATGGCTACACCTTC.

This clonotype has ten or more counts. This chain joins TRBV9 and TRBJ2-5; 12 bases agree with TRBD2. Trimming took 6 bases from V and 4 from J; bases not matched to a gene: 7. The CDR3 covers 15 residues. The germline gives CDR1 SGDLS, CDR2 YYNGEE. DNA for the CDR3: TGTGCCAGCAACCTAGCGGGGGGGCCTGGAGAGACCCAGTACTTC. Translation: CASNLAGGPGETQYF. The full variable domain, completed using reference TRBV9 and TRBJ2-5, is DSGVTQTPKHLITATGQRVTLRCSPRSGDLSVYWYQQSLDQGLQFLIQYYNGEERAKGNILERFSAQQFPDLHSELNLSSLELGDSALYFCASNLAGGPGETQYFGPGTRLLVL.

A remark on this clonotype: A much larger clonotype is one base distant, so this may be a read error. The chain combines TRBV20-1 with TRBJ2-4; D not resolved. Germline V gene sequence: CDR1 DFQATT, CDR2 SNEGSKA (reference sequence). This CDR3 has 11 amino acids. CDR3 sequence reads: CNARDEHIQYF. The CDR3 region has the DNA TGCAATGCTAGAGATGAGCATATTCAGTACTTC.

This clonotype occurred a few times. The chain employs TRBV20-1 and TRBJ2-1; 8 nucleotides match TRBD2. CDR3 size: 15 residues. Per the germline V gene, CDR1 is DFQATT and CDR2 is SNEGSKA (reference sequence). J was trimmed by 7 bases and V by 0 bases; bases with no gene match: 8. CDR3 sequence: CSARDLVAGRNEQFF. CDR3 coding DNA: TGCAGTGCTAGAGACCTGGTAGCGGGACGAAATGAGCAGTTCTTC.

Concerning this clonotype: Germline is not matched at one junction end, which may reflect a read error. The chain has TRBV11-2 and TRBJ1-2; TRBD1 matches 7 bases. This CDR3 contains 13 residues. Per the germline V gene, CDR1 is SGHAT and CDR2 is FQNNGV. CDR3 coding DNA: TGTGACAGCAGCTCGGGACAGCACTATGGCTACACCTTC. Amino acids: CDSSSGQHYGYTF.

This clonotype occurred a few times. The gene calls are TRBV7-4 and TRBJ2-5; 8 bases align to TRBD2. With the DNA end fitting TRBJ2-7 better, the J assignment may be wrong. Germline values: CDR1 SGHVT, CDR2 SQSDAQ. The CDR3 covers 15 residues. The CDR3 coding sequence is TGTGCCAGCAGCTTAGGTTACGGGAGGGCTGTCGAGCAGTACTTC. The encoded protein is CASSLGYGRAVEQYF.

Regarding this clonotype: A much bigger clone sits one base away, suggesting this may be a read error. This sequence joins TRBV5-1 and TRBJ2-4; tentative D call: TRBD1 (5 bases). V gave up 4 bases and J gave up 8 bases, with 16 bases separating them. Germline CDR1 and CDR2: SGHRS and YFSETQ. The CDR3 covers 14 residues. CDR3 nucleotides: TGCGCCAGCAGCCTATCAAGGGGCGAGGACATTCAGTACTTC. This codes for CASSLSRGEDIQYF.

The chain recombines TRBV15 with TRBJ2-2; TRBD2 aligns across 9 bases. The CDR3 is 17 amino acids. V was pared by 0 bases and J by 5 bases, with 7 bases of the junction left unmatched. The germline CDR1 and CDR2 sequences are LNHNV and YYDKDF (reference sequence). The CDR3 sequence is CATSRDLLAGSTGELFF. The CDR3 DNA is TGTGCCACCAGCAGAGATCTTCTAGCGGGAAGTACCGGGGAGCTGTTTTTT. Based on the CDR3 plus reference TRBV15 and TRBJ2-2, the full variable domain is DAMVIQNPRYQVTQFGKPVTLSCSQTLNHNVMYWYQQKSSQAPKLLFHYYDKDFNNEADTPDNFQSRRPNTSFCFLDIRSPGLGDTAMYLCATSRDLLAGSTGELFFGEGSRLTVL.

The chain uses TRBV20-1 and TRBJ2-4; D may be TRBD2 (5 bases). The end of the DNA is better explained by TRBJ2-7, so the J call may be wrong. This CDR3 comprises 14 residues. Germline assignment: CDR1 DFQATT and CDR2 SNEGSKA (reference sequence). CDR3 sequence (DNA): TGCAGTGCCACGGCAGCGGCCAACCCCTACGAGCAGTACTTC. Its translation: CSATAAANPYEQYF.

The chain joins TRBV12-3 or TRBV12-4 to TRBJ1-3; 9 bases are shared with TRBD1. Trimming at V came to 5 bases and at J to 1 base, leaving 18 bases not matched to a gene. CDR3 length equals 20 residues. The chain's CDR3 is CASSPYRGRAVMKSGNTIYF. Written as DNA, the CDR3 is TGTGCCAGCAGTCCATACAGGGGGCGAGCAGTAATGAAGTCTGGAAACACCATATATTTT.